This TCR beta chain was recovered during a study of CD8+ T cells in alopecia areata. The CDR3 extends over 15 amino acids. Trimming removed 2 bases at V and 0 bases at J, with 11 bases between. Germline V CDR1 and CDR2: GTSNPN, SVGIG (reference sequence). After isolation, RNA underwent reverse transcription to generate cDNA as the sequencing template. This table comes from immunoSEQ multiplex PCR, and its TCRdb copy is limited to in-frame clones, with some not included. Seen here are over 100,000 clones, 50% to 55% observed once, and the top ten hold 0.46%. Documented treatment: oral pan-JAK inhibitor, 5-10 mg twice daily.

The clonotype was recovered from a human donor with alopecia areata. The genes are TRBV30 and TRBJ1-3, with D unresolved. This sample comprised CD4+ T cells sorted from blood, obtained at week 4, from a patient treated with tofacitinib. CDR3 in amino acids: CAWSRNRNSGNTIYF. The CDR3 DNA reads TGTGCCTGGAGTAGGAACAGAAACTCTGGAAACACCATATATTTT.